This T cell receptor (beta chain) emerged from a study of long-term antiretroviral therapy in people with HIV. Study-wide findings and caveats: ART adherence, viral resistance and therapy changes were not recorded.

Runs used v3.0 of the immunoSEQ assay and were done at survey level. This table comes from immunoSEQ multiplex PCR, and its TCRdb copy is limited to in-frame clones, with some not included. This table holds approximately 20,000 clones, around three quarters found once. In its sample, this clone was seen once. The target antigen is unknown. The V end lost 5 bases, the J end lost 0 bases, and 9 bases lay between the germline ends. This CDR3 comprises 14 residues. Germline-derived CDR1 and CDR2 are SGHNT and YYREEE (reference sequence). The rearrangement joins TRBV5-4 to TRBJ2-1, with unresolved D. This clonotype was sampled from a man over 45 with HIV. The sample in question was unsorted PBMCs, obtained 2.2 years after starting antiretroviral therapy. The CDR3 DNA reads TGTGCCAGCAGACCAGCGAGCTCCTACAATGAGCAGTTCTTC. This sequence encodes CASRPASSYNEQFF.